This T cell receptor beta chain was found in a study of Ad26.COV2.S vaccination and SARS-CoV-2 variants. Study as a whole: Intramuscular Ad26.COV2.S doses were given once or twice, 56 days apart.

Some clones are missing from TCRdb's copy, which holds only in-frame ones; the method was immunoSEQ multiplex PCR. The repertoire includes 500,000 or so clones, about 91% of them detected once, and over 2% sits in the top ten. CDR1 is SGHDT, CDR2 YYEEEE, per germline. The CDR3 sequence is 18 residues long. The V gene end was trimmed by 0 bases and the J gene end by 7 bases; junction bases not matched to a gene: 11. The treatment is: approximately 18 received Ad26.COV2.S at low or high dose, single or two shots; 5 received placebo; per-sample allocation not given. Following the first vaccine or placebo injection, samples were taken on day 63.

This chain connects TRBV5-6 to TRBJ1-5; 12 nucleotides agree with TRBD1. The specimen comprised peripheral blood, sampled in a trial of Ad26.COV2.S vaccine versus placebo. This sequence originates from a person aged 18 to 65 who received the Ad26.COV2.S COVID-19 vaccine or a placebo. In DNA, the CDR3 is TGTGCCAGCAGCTTGGTTCTCCGGGACAGGGGGCCAGGGCAGCCCCAGCATTTT. It encodes CASSLVLRDRGPGQPQHF.